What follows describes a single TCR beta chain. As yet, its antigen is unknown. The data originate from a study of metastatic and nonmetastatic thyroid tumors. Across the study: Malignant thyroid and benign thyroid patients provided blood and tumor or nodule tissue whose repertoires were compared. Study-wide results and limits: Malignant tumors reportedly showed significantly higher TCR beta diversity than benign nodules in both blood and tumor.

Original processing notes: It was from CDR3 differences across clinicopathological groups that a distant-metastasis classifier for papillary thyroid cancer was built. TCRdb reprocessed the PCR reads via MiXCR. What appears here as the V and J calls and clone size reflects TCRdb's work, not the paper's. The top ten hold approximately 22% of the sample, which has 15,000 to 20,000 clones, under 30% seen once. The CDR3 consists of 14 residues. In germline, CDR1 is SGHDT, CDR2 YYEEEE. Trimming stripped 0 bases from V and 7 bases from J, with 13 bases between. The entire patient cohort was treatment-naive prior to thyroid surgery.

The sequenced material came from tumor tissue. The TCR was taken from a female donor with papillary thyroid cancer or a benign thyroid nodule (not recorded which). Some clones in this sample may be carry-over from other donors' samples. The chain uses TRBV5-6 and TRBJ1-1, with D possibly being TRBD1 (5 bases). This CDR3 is CASSLALGRLEAFF. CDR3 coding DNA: TGTGCCAGCAGCTTGGCCCTGGGACGTCTTGAAGCTTTCTTT. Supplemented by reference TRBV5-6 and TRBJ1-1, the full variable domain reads DAGVTQSPTHLIKTRGQQVTLRCSPKSGHDTVSWYQQALGQGPQFIFQYYEEEERQRGNFPDRFSGHQFPNYSSELNVNALLLGDSALYLCASSLALGRLEAFFGQGTRLTVV.